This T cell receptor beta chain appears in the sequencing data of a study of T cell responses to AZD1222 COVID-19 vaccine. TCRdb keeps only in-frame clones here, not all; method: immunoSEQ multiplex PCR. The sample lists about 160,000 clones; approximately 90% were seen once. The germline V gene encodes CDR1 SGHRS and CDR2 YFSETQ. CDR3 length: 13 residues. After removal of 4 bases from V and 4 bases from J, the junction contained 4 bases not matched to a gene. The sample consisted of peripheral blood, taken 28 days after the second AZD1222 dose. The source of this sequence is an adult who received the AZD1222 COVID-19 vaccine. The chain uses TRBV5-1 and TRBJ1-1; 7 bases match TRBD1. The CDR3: CASSMGQPTEAFF. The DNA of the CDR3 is TGCGCCAGCAGCATGGGACAGCCCACTGAAGCTTTCTTT.